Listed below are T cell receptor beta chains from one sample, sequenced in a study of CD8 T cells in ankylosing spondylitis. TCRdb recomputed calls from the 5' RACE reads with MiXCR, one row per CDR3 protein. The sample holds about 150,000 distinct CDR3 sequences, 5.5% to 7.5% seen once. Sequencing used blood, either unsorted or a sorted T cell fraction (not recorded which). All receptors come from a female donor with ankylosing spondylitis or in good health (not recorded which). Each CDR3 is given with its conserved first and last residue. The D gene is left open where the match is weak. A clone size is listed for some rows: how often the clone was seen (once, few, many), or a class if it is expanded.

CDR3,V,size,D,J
CATSPGGGQTGIINNEQFF,TRBV15,many,TRBD1,TRBJ2-1
CASSIFAPGELFF,TRBV12-3/TRBV12-4,few,NA,TRBJ2-2
CASTRDRGLSPLHF,TRBV6-1,NA,TRBD1,TRBJ1-6
CASSFGLEETQYF,TRBV4-3,many,TRBD2,TRBJ2-5
CATSRVGTGGSSNRPQHF,TRBV15,NA,TRBD1,TRBJ1-5
CASSVAPTGTNTEAFF,TRBV9,many,NA,TRBJ1-1
CACTQDLGGAGNQPQHF,TRBV3-1,NA,NA,TRBJ1-5
CSAPGGASSYNEQFF,TRBV20-1,few,NA,TRBJ2-1
CASSLYGTDTDTQYF,TRBV2,NA,TRBD1,TRBJ2-3
CASSNPGQGFGPQHF,TRBV25-1,NA,TRBD1,TRBJ1-5
CASSSWDGGTGELFF,TRBV11-2,NA,NA,TRBJ2-2